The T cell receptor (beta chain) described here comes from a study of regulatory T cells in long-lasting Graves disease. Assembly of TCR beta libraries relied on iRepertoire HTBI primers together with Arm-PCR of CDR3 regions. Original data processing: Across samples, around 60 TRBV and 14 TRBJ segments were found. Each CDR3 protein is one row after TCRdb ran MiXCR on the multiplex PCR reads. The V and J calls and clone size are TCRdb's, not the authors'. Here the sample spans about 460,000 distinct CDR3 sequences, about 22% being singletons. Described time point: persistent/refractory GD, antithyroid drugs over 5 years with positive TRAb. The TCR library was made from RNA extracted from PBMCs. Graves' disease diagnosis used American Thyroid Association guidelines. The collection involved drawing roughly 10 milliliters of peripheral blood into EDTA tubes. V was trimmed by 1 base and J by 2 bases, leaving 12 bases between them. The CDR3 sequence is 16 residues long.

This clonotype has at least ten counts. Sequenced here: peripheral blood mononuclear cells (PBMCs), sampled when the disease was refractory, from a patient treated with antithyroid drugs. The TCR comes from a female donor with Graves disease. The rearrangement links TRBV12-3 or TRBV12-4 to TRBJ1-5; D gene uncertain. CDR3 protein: CASSLEPPIGNQPQHF. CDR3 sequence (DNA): TGTGCCAGCAGTTTAGAGCCCCCGATCGGCAATCAGCCCCAGCATTTT.